The rows below give T cell receptor beta chains drawn from one sample of a study of Ad26.COV2.S vaccination and SARS-CoV-2 variants. Profiling relied on immunoSEQ multiplex PCR, and the TCRdb table lists in-frame clones only, not all of them. The sample includes 400,000 to 450,000 clones, approximately 92% of them seen just once. The sample here was peripheral blood, taken in a trial of Ad26.COV2.S vaccine versus placebo. Source of these receptors: a person between 18 and 65 years old who received the Ad26.COV2.S COVID-19 vaccine or a placebo. Each CDR3 is given with its conserved first and last residue. A D gene is named only where the DNA matches it firmly. A clone size is listed for some rows: how often the clone was seen (once, few, many), or a class if it is expanded.

D: NA; V: TRBV18; size: NA; J: TRBJ2-7; CDR3: CASSPGTYSYEQYF; DNA: TGTGCCAGCTCACCCGGGACCTATTCCTACGAGCAGTACTTC
D: NA; V: TRBV6-2/TRBV6-3; size: NA; J: TRBJ1-1; CDR3: CASSRGEATEAFF; DNA: TGTGCCAGCAGCAGAGGAGAGGCCACTGAAGCTTTCTTT
D: NA; V: TRBV11-1; size: NA; J: TRBJ2-1; CDR3: CARGFIPPREQFF; DNA: TGTGCCAGGGGCTTTATCCCTCCTCGAGAGCAGTTCTTC
D: TRBD1; V: TRBV19; size: NA; J: TRBJ2-3; CDR3: CASSMDPGGLVDTQYF; DNA: TGTGCCAGTAGTATGGATCCAGGGGGCCTAGTAGATACGCAGTATTTT
D: NA; V: TRBV19; size: NA; J: TRBJ1-4; CDR3: CASTPVYPEIRGDEKLFF; DNA: TGTGCCAGTACCCCAGTCTACCCCGAGATTCGGGGGGATGAAAAACTGTTTTTT
D: TRBD2; V: TRBV2; size: NA; J: TRBJ2-2; CDR3: CASSEPSAGLAGAANTGELFF; DNA: TGTGCCAGCAGTGAACCGTCGGCGGGGCTAGCGGGGGCAGCGAACACCGGGGAGCTGTTTTTT
D: TRBD1; V: TRBV9; size: NA; J: TRBJ1-3; CDR3: CASSVRQGFDTIYF; DNA: TGTGCCAGCAGCGTACGACAGGGGTTTGACACCATATATTTT
D: NA; V: TRBV7-9; size: NA; J: TRBJ1-2; CDR3: CASSSIYDGYTF; DNA: TGTGCCAGCAGCTCAATATATGATGGCTACACCTTC
D: TRBD2; V: TRBV5-6; size: NA; J: TRBJ2-1; CDR3: CASSLYRSGLAGGHNEQFF; DNA: TGTGCCAGCAGCTTGTACCGCTCGGGACTAGCGGGGGGACACAATGAGCAGTTCTTC
D: NA; V: TRBV9; size: NA; J: TRBJ2-7; CDR3: CASSVETGAYEQYF; DNA: TGTGCCAGCAGCGTAGAGACTGGGGCCTACGAGCAGTACTTC
D: TRBD1; V: TRBV2; size: once; J: TRBJ1-1; CDR3: CASSRQGVNTEAFF; DNA: TGTGCCAGCAGCCGACAGGGGGTGAACACTGAAGCTTTCTTT
D: NA; V: TRBV27; size: NA; J: TRBJ2-5; CDR3: CASSYQGGLGETQYF; DNA: TGTGCCAGCAGTTACCAGGGGGGGCTCGGAGAGACCCAGTACTTC
D: TRBD1; V: TRBV9; size: NA; J: TRBJ2-5; CDR3: CASSVAGQGRLQETQYF; DNA: TGTGCCAGCAGCGTAGCCGGACAGGGAAGGCTACAAGAGACCCAGTACTTC
D: NA; V: TRBV11-3; size: NA; J: TRBJ1-3; CDR3: CASSLGTGNTIYF; DNA: TGTGCCAGCAGCTTAGGAACGGGAAACACCATATATTTT
D: NA; V: TRBV4-3; size: NA; J: TRBJ2-5; CDR3: CASSQGRGDETQYF; DNA: TGCGCCAGCAGCCAAGGCAGGGGTGATGAGACCCAGTACTTC
D: TRBD1; V: TRBV24-1; size: NA; J: TRBJ2-1; CDR3: CATSGQGADNEQFF; DNA: TGTGCCACCAGCGGACAGGGGGCCGACAATGAGCAGTTCTTC
D: NA; V: TRBV18; size: NA; J: TRBJ1-3; CDR3: CASSPTEGNTIYF; DNA: TGTGCCAGCTCACCAACTGAAGGAAACACCATATATTTT
D: NA; V: TRBV23-1; size: many; J: TRBJ2-7; CDR3: CASSQFGQGQTYEQYF; DNA: TGCGCCAGCAGTCAATTCGGTCAGGGGCAGACCTACGAGCAGTACTTC
D: NA; V: TRBV5-5; size: NA; J: TRBJ2-5; CDR3: CASSLEQLKKETQYF; DNA: TGTGCCAGCAGCTTGGAACAGCTTAAAAAAGAGACCCAGTACTTC
D: NA; V: TRBV28; size: NA; J: TRBJ1-6; CDR3: CASSFLPRLGSPLHF; DNA: TGTGCCAGCAGTTTTTTACCTCGTCTGGGTTCACCCCTCCACTTT
D: TRBD2; V: TRBV19; size: NA; J: TRBJ2-5; CDR3: CAGPSGGVKETQYF; DNA: TGTGCCGGACCTAGCGGGGGGGTCAAAGAGACCCAGTACTTC
D: TRBD2; V: TRBV6-2/TRBV6-3; size: NA; J: TRBJ2-7; CDR3: CASSYSGTRSSYEQYF; DNA: TGTGCCAGCAGTTATTCCGGGACTAGAAGCTCCTACGAGCAGTACTTC
D: NA; V: TRBV5-5; size: NA; J: TRBJ2-7; CDR3: CASSPRPGPNEQYF; DNA: TGTGCCAGCAGCCCCCGGCCGGGGCCAAACGAGCAGTACTTC
D: NA; V: TRBV19; size: NA; J: TRBJ2-7; CDR3: CASSIKGPRGSYEQYF; DNA: TGTGCCAGTAGTATAAAAGGCCCCAGGGGCTCCTACGAGCAGTACTTC
D: NA; V: TRBV10-2; size: NA; J: TRBJ2-1; CDR3: CASSEFNEQFF; DNA: TGCGCCAGCAGCGAATTCAATGAGCAGTTCTTC
D: NA; V: TRBV5-1; size: NA; J: TRBJ1-1; CDR3: CASSLSQTNTEAFF; DNA: TGCGCCAGCAGCTTATCGCAGACGAACACTGAAGCTTTCTTT
D: TRBD2; V: TRBV19; size: NA; J: TRBJ2-5; CDR3: CASSRTSGGVETQYF; DNA: TGTGCCAGTAGTAGGACTAGCGGGGGAGTAGAGACCCAGTACTTC
D: TRBD2; V: TRBV28; size: NA; J: TRBJ2-1; CDR3: CASTWGPGGARNEQFF; DNA: TGTGCCAGCACGTGGGGACCCGGGGGGGCTCGCAATGAGCAGTTCTTC
D: NA; V: TRBV30; size: NA; J: TRBJ2-1; CDR3: CAWSGHNEQFF; DNA: TGTGCCTGGAGTGGCCACAATGAGCAGTTCTTC
D: TRBD1; V: TRBV19; size: NA; J: TRBJ1-2; CDR3: CASSILTGSGYTF; DNA: TGTGCCAGTAGTATACTGACAGGGTCTGGCTACACCTTC
D: NA; V: TRBV18; size: few; J: TRBJ1-1; CDR3: CASSSSNTEAFF; DNA: TGTGCCAGCTCCTCGAGCAACACTGAAGCTTTCTTT
D: TRBD1; V: TRBV7-2; size: NA; J: TRBJ1-5; CDR3: CASNMGGGYQPQHF; DNA: TGTGCCAGCAACATGGGAGGGGGCTATCAGCCCCAGCATTTT
D: TRBD1; V: TRBV3-1/TRBV3-2; size: NA; J: TRBJ2-5; CDR3: CASSPTGQGARETQYF; DNA: TGTGCCAGCAGCCCTACGGGACAGGGGGCTCGAGAGACCCAGTACTTC
D: NA; V: TRBV18; size: NA; J: TRBJ2-7; CDR3: CASSNTAINNEQYF; DNA: TGTGCCAGCTCAAACACCGCCATTAACAACGAGCAGTACTTC
D: NA; V: TRBV1; size: NA; J: TRBJ2-7; CDR3: CTSSQYPEALMIPLYEQYF; DNA: TGCACCAGCAGCCAGTACCCGGAGGCTCTCATGATACCACTCTACGAGCAGTACTTC
D: NA; V: TRBV5-6; size: NA; J: TRBJ2-2; CDR3: CASSSQAGELFF; DNA: TGTGCCAGCAGCTCCCAAGCCGGGGAGCTGTTTTTT
D: NA; V: TRBV5-5; size: few; J: TRBJ2-1; CDR3: CASSLWGLYNEQFF; DNA: TGTGCCAGCAGCTTATGGGGCCTATACAATGAGCAGTTCTTC
D: NA; V: TRBV9; size: NA; J: TRBJ2-3; CDR3: CASSVRQVSTDTQYF; DNA: TGTGCCAGCAGCGTTCGACAGGTTAGCACAGATACGCAGTATTTT
D: NA; V: TRBV28; size: NA; J: TRBJ2-3; CDR3: CASSLTGGTPLMYF; DNA: TGTGCCAGCAGTTTGACCGGGGGAACTCCGCTGATGTATTTT
D: NA; V: TRBV30; size: NA; J: TRBJ2-5; CDR3: CARARRDQETQYF; DNA: TGTGCCCGAGCACGTCGGGATCAAGAGACCCAGTACTTC
D: TRBD1; V: TRBV7-6; size: once; J: TRBJ2-7; CDR3: CASSSPGTGDYEQYF; DNA: TGTGCCAGCAGCTCGCCCGGGACAGGGGACTACGAGCAGTACTTC
D: NA; V: TRBV6-2/TRBV6-3; size: NA; J: TRBJ1-5; CDR3: CASSYSGGVQPQHF; DNA: TGTGCCAGCAGTTACTCGGGGGGAGTTCAGCCCCAGCATTTT
D: NA; V: TRBV30; size: NA; J: TRBJ1-2; CDR3: CAWSRGVHYGYTF; DNA: TGTGCCTGGAGTCGTGGGGTGCACTATGGCTACACCTTC
D: TRBD2; V: TRBV6-4; size: NA; J: TRBJ2-3; CDR3: CASSGGGGATDTQYF; DNA: TGTGCCAGCAGTGGGGGCGGGGGGGCCACAGATACGCAGTATTTT
D: NA; V: TRBV3-1/TRBV3-2; size: many; J: TRBJ2-7; CDR3: CASSQDEGTYEQYF; DNA: TGTGCCAGCAGCCAAGATGAGGGGACCTACGAGCAGTACTTC
D: TRBD1; V: TRBV30; size: NA; J: TRBJ1-1; CDR3: CAWQRGGLGAFF; DNA: TGTGCCTGGCAAAGAGGGGGCTTGGGTGCTTTCTTT
D: TRBD1; V: TRBV29-1; size: once; J: TRBJ2-7; CDR3: CSVPGTGYEQYF; DNA: TGCAGCGTTCCCGGGACAGGGTATGAGCAGTACTTC
D: NA; V: TRBV9; size: NA; J: TRBJ2-1; CDR3: CASSATGTEYNEQFF; DNA: TGTGCCAGCAGCGCAACCGGGACCGAATACAATGAGCAGTTCTTC
D: NA; V: TRBV7-9; size: once; J: TRBJ1-1; CDR3: CASSLQGNTEAFF; DNA: TGTGCCAGCAGCCTACAGGGGAACACTGAAGCTTTCTTT
D: NA; V: TRBV12-3/TRBV12-4; size: once; J: TRBJ2-7; CDR3: CASSLKRTYEQYF; DNA: TGTGCCAGCAGTTTGAAACGAACCTACGAGCAGTACTTC
D: NA; V: TRBV27; size: once; J: TRBJ2-7; CDR3: CASSLFPTRYEQYF; DNA: TGTGCCAGCAGTTTATTCCCAACACGATACGAGCAGTACTTC
D: NA; V: TRBV11-2; size: NA; J: TRBJ2-3; CDR3: CASSPVWGGHTDTQYF; DNA: TGTGCCAGCAGCCCTGTTTGGGGGGGCCACACAGATACGCAGTATTTT
D: TRBD1; V: TRBV28; size: NA; J: TRBJ1-5; CDR3: CASSLTGGWGFGNQPQHF; DNA: TGTGCCAGCAGTCTAACAGGGGGCTGGGGTTTCGGCAATCAGCCCCAGCATTTT
D: NA; V: TRBV19; size: NA; J: TRBJ2-7; CDR3: CASSMGRQWRDNEQYF; DNA: TGTGCCAGTAGTATGGGGAGACAGTGGAGGGATAACGAGCAGTACTTC
D: NA; V: TRBV2; size: NA; J: TRBJ1-6; CDR3: CASSELRALHF; DNA: TGTGCCAGCAGTGAATTGAGGGCCCTCCACTTT
D: TRBD2; V: TRBV7-9; size: once; J: TRBJ2-7; CDR3: CASSYSGGALLNEQYF; DNA: TGTGCCAGCAGCTATAGCGGGGGGGCCCTTTTGAACGAGCAGTACTTC
D: NA; V: TRBV10-1; size: NA; J: TRBJ2-5; CDR3: CASSAGLVETQYF; DNA: TGCGCCAGCAGTGCCGGGCTAGTTGAGACCCAGTACTTC
D: NA; V: TRBV5-1; size: NA; J: TRBJ1-1; CDR3: CASSLFVGDTEAFF; DNA: TGCGCCAGCAGCTTGTTTGTCGGGGACACTGAAGCTTTCTTT
D: NA; V: TRBV20-1; size: NA; J: TRBJ2-7; CDR3: CSAKQGYEQYF; DNA: TGCAGTGCTAAACAGGGTTACGAGCAGTACTTC
D: TRBD1; V: TRBV15; size: NA; J: TRBJ1-4; CDR3: CATSSGTGVSEKLFF; DNA: TGTGCCACCAGCTCCGGGACAGGGGTTAGTGAAAAACTGTTTTTT